The source of this T cell receptor beta chain is a study of cytomegalovirus exposure and HLA in healthy donors. Study observations and caveats: In vitro testing confirmed a few CMV-associated chains as specific for CMV antigens. According to the study, 160 or so TCR beta chains were cytomegalovirus-associated. The classifier, whose performance was assessed in both the original and validation cohorts, reportedly diagnosed cytomegalovirus status with high specificity and sensitivity.

The ends lost 3 bases at V and 4 bases at J; junction bases unmatched: 1. Germline CDR1 is SGHRS and CDR2 is YFSETQ. The CDR3 contains 13 residues. As concerns this clone: Its target is not known.

Method: immunoSEQ multiplex PCR; TCRdb's copy keeps in-frame clones and lacks some. The table has 250,000 or so clones, roughly 89% seen once. This receptor was identified in a young man in good health and CMV-seronegative. Sequencing used PBMCs. The V and J genes are TRBV5-1 and TRBJ2-7, with TRBD1 matching over 10 bases. The DNA for the CDR3 is TGCGCCAGCAGCTGGGACAGGGGTTACGAGCAGTACTTC. Translating gives CASSWDRGYEQYF.